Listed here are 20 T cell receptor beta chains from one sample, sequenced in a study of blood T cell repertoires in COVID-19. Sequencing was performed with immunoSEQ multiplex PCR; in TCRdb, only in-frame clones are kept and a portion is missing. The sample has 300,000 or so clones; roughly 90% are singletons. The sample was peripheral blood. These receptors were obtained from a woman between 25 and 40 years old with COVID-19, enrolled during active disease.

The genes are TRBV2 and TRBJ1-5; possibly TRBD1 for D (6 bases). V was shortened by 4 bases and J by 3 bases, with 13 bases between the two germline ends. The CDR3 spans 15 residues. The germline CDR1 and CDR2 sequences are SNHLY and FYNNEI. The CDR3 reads CASSVDREINQPQHF. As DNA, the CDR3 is TGTGCCAGCAGTGTGGACAGAGAAATCAATCAGCCCCAGCATTTT.

The CDR3 region is CASSLQGDGYTF. The CDR3 DNA reads as TGCGCCAGCAGCTTGCAGGGTGATGGCTACACCTTC. The chain is built from TRBV5-1 and TRBJ1-2; possibly TRBD1 for D (5 bases). The germline CDR1 and CDR2 sequences are SGHRS and YFSETQ. Trimming pared 1 base from V and 6 bases from J, leaving 7 bases between. The CDR3 contains 12 residues.

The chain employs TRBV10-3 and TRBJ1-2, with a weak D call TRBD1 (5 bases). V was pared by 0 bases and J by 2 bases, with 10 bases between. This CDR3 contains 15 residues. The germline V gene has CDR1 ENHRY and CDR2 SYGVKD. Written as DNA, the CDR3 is TGTGCCATCAGTGAGTCCAACAGGTTGAACTATGGCTACACCTTC. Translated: CAISESNRLNYGYTF.

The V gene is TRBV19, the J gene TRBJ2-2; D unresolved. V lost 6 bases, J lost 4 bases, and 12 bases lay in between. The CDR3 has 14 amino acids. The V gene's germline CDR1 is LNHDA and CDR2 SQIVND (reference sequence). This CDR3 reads CASSPDMSTGELFF. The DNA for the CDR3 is TGTGCCAGTAGCCCTGACATGAGCACCGGGGAGCTGTTTTTT.

CDR3: CATSDTSGRNYNEQFF. CDR3 bases: TGTGCCACCAGTGATACTAGCGGGAGAAACTACAATGAGCAGTTCTTC. This chain links TRBV24-1 with TRBJ2-1, with 11 bases matching TRBD2. Looked up from germline, CDR1 is KGHDR and CDR2 is SFDVKD. Trimming took 3 bases from V and 3 from J; bases not matched to a gene: 3. CDR3 length: 16 residues.

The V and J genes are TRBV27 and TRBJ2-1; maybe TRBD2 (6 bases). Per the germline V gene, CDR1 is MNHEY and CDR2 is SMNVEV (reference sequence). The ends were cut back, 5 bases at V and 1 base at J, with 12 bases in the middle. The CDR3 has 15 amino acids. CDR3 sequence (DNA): TGTGCCAGCAGTCGACCCCGGGGGTCCTACAATGAGCAGTTCTTC. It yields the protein CASSRPRGSYNEQFF.

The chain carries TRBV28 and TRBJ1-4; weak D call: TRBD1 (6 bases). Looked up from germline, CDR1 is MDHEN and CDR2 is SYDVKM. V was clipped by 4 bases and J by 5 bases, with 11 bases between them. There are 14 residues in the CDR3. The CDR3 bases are TGTGCCAGCAGTTGGGGGGGCATGAATGAAAAACTGTTTTTT. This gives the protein CASSWGGMNEKLFF.

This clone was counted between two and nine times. The CDR3, as DNA: TGTGCCAGCAGTGTGACAGGGCCTAGCAATCAGCCCCAGCATTTT. Translated: CASSVTGPSNQPQHF. The V gene is TRBV28, the J gene TRBJ1-5, with 7 nucleotides matching TRBD1. The CDR3 sequence is 15 residues long. Germline V gene data show CDR1 as MDHEN and CDR2 as SYDVKM. Trimming removed 5 bases from V and 0 bases from J; junction bases left unmatched: 4. Full variable domain (outside the CDR3, taken from reference TRBV28 and TRBJ1-5): DVKVTQSSRYLVKRTGEKVFLECVQDMDHENMFWYRQDPGLGLRLIYFSYDVKMKEKGDIPEGYSVSREKKERFSLILESASTNQTSMYLCASSVTGPSNQPQHFGDGTRLSIL.

The CDR3 reads CASRSGGSSTDTQYF. In DNA, the CDR3 is TGTGCCAGCAGGTCGGGGGGATCTAGCACAGATACGCAGTATTTT. This chain uses TRBV2 with TRBJ2-3, with 7 bases matching TRBD2. The J segment lost 0 bases and the V segment lost 6 bases, leaving 6 bases of the junction unmatched. The CDR3 totals 15 residues. Germline CDR1 is SNHLY and CDR2 is FYNNEI. The entire variable domain, with the rest obtained from reference TRBV2 and TRBJ2-3, is as follows: EPEVTQTPSHQVTQMGQEVILRCVPISNHLYFYWYRQILGQKVEFLVSFYNNEISEKSEIFDDQFSVERPDGSNFTLKIRSTKLEDSAMYFCASRSGGSSTDTQYFGPGTRLTVL.

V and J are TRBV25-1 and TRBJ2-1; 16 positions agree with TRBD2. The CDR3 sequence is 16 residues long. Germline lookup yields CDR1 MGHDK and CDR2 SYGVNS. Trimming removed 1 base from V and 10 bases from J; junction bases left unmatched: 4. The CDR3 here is CASSELGTSGRGEQFF. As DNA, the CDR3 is TGTGCCAGCAGTGAATTAGGGACTAGCGGGAGGGGCGAGCAGTTCTTC. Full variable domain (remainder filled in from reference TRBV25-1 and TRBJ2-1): EADIYQTPRYLVIGTGKKITLECSQTMGHDKMYWYQQDPGMELHLIHYSYGVNSTEKGDLSSESTVSRIRTEHFPLTLESARPSHTSQYLCASSELGTSGRGEQFFGPGTRLTVL.

This chain's CDR3 is CASSSGTTNTGELFF. The CDR3 DNA reads as TGTGCCAGCAGTTCCGGGACTACAAACACCGGGGAGCTGTTTTTT. This chain joins TRBV6-4 and TRBJ2-2; 7 bases line up with TRBD2. The CDR3 sequence is 15 residues long. Trimming removed 5 bases from V and 2 bases from J; junction bases left unmatched: 5. Germline V lookup: CDR1 MRHNA, CDR2 SNTAGT.

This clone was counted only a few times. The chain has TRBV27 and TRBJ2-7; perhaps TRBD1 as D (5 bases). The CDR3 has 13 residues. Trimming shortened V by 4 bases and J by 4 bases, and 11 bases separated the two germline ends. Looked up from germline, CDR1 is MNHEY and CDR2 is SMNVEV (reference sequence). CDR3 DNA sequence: TGTGCCAGCAGTTCAGGGTTGTGGTACGAGCAGTACTTC. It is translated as CASSSGLWYEQYF.

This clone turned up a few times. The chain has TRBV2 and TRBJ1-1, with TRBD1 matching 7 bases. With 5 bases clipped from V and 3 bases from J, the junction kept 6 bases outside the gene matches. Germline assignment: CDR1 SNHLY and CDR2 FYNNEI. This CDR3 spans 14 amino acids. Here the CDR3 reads CASSSRTGDTEAFF. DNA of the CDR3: TGTGCCAGCAGTTCGCGAACAGGGGACACTGAAGCTTTCTTT.

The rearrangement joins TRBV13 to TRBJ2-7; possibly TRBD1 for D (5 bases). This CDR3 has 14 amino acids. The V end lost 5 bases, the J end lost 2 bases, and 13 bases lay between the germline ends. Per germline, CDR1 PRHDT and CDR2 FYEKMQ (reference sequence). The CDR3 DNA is TGTGCCAGCAGCCTAAACAGGTTCCCCTACGAGCAGTACTTC. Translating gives CASSLNRFPYEQYF.

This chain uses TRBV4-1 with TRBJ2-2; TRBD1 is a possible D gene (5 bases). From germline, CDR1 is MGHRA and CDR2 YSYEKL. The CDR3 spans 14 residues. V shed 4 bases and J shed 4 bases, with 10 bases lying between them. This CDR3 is CASSRQGSTGELFF. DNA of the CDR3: TGCGCCAGCAGCCGGCAGGGTAGCACCGGGGAGCTGTTTTTT.

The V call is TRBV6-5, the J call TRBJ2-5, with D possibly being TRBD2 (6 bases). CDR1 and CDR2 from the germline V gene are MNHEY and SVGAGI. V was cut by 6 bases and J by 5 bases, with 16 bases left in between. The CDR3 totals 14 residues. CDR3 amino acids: CASSRGSRGETQYF. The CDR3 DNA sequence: TGTGCCAGCAGCCGGGGGTCTAGGGGCGAGACCCAGTACTTC.

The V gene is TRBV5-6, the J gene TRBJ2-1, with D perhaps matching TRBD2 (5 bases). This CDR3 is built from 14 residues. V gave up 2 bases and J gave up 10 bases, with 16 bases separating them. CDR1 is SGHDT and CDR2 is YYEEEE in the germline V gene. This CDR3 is CASSFLDWNSEQFF. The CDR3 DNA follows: TGTGCCAGCAGCTTCTTGGACTGGAACTCGGAGCAGTTCTTC. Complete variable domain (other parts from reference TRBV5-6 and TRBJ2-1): DAGVTQSPTHLIKTRGQQVTLRCSPKSGHDTVSWYQQALGQGPQFIFQYYEEEERQRGNFPDRFSGHQFPNYSSELNVNALLLGDSALYLCASSFLDWNSEQFFGPGTRLTVL.

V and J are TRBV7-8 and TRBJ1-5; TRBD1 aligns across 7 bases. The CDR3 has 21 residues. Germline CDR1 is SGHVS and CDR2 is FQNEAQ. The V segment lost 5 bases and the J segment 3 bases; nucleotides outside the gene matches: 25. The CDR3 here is CASSLPPSGDSRGLPNQPQHF. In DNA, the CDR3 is TGTGCCAGCAGCCTTCCCCCCTCGGGGGACAGTCGGGGCCTCCCCAATCAGCCCCAGCATTTT.

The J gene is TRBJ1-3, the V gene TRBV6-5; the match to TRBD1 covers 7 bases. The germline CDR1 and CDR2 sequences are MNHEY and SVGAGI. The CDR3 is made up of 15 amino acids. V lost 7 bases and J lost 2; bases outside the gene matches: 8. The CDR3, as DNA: TGTGCCAGCACTATACAGGGGAAAGCTGGAAACACCATATATTTT. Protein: CASTIQGKAGNTIYF.

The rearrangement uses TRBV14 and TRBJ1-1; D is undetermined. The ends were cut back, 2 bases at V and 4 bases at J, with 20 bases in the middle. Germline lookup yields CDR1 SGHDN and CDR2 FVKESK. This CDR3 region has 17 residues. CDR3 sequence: CASSQRLGPRGGTEAFF. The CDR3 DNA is TGTGCCAGCAGCCAAAGGTTGGGCCCCCGGGGTGGCACTGAAGCTTTCTTT.